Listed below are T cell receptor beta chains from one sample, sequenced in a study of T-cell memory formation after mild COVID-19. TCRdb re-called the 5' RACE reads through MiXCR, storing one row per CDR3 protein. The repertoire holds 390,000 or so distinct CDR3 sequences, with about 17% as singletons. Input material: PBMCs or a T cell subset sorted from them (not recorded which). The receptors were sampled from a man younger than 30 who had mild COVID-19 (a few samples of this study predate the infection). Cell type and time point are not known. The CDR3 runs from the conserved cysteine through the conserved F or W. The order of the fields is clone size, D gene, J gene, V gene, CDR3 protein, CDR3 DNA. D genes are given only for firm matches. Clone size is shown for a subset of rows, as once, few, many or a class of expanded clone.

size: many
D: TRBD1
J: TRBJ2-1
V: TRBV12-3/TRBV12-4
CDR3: CASSHNRGQAGPTVF
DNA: TGTGCCAGCAGCCATAACCGGGGACAGGCGGGTCCGACGGTCTTC

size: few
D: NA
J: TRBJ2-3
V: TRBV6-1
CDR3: CASSGGMGTTDTQYF
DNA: TGTGCCAGCAGTGGTGGGATGGGTACTACGGATACGCAGTATTTT

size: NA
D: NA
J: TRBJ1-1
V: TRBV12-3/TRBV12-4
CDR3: CASSRSDSPQAFF
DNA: TGTGCCAGCAGTCGCTCGGACAGCCCTCAAGCTTTCTTT

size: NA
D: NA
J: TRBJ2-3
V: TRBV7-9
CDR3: CASSFPQGSNTQYF
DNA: TGTGCCAGCAGCTTCCCCCAGGGGTCGAATACGCAGTATTTT

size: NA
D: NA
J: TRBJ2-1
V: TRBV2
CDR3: CASRGDLGYKFF
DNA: TGTGCCAGCAGGGGCGATTTGGGGTATAAGTTCTTC

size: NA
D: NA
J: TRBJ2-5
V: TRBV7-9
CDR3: CASSLIGGSSTETQYF
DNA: TGTGCCAGCAGCTTAATAGGGGGGTCAAGTACGGAGACCCAGTACTTC

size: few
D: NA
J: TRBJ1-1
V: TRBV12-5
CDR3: CASGSGAGVNTEAFF
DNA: TGTGCTAGTGGTTCAGGGGCAGGGGTGAACACTGAAGCTTTCTTT

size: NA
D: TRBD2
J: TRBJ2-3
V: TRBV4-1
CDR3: CASSQGVAGFTDTQYF
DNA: TGCGCCAGCAGCCAAGGAGTAGCGGGCTTCACAGATACGCAGTATTTT

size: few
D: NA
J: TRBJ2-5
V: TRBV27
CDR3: CASSSLPGEDVGETQYF
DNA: TGTGCCAGCAGCTCTCTCCCCGGTGAGGACGTTGGAGAGACCCAGTACTTC

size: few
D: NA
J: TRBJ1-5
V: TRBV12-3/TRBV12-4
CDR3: CASSFGSGNNQPQHF
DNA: TGTGCCAGCAGTTTTGGGTCAGGGAACAATCAGCCCCAGCATTTT

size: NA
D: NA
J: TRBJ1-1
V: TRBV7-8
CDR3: CASSLGAREAFF
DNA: TGTGCCAGCAGCTTAGGGGCCAGAGAAGCTTTCTTT

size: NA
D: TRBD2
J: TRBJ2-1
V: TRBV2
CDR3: CASRPTSGGAHEQFF
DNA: TGTGCCAGCAGACCGACTAGCGGGGGGGCCCATGAGCAGTTCTTC

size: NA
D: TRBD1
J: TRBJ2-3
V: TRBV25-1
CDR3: CASSGPPGQGETDTQYF
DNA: TGTGCCAGCAGTGGACCCCCCGGCCAGGGGGAAACAGATACGCAGTATTTT

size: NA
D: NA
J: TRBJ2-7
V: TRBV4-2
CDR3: CASSQDEGQEQYF
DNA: TGTGCCAGCAGCCAAGACGAAGGACAGGAGCAGTACTTC

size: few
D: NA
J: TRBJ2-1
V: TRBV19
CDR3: CASSIGRSREQFF
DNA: TGTGCCAGTAGTATAGGTCGGAGCCGGGAGCAGTTCTTC

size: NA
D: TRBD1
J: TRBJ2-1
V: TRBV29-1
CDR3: CSVTGQSYNEQFF
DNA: TGCAGCGTTACGGGACAGAGCTACAATGAGCAGTTCTTC

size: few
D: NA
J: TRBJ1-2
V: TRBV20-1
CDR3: CSARQGFYGYTF
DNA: TGCAGTGCTAGGCAGGGGTTCTATGGCTACACCTTC

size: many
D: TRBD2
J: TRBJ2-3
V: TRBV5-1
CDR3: CASSFLPRTRMFTDTQYF
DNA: TGCGCCAGCAGCTTCCTACCCAGGACTAGAATGTTCACAGATACGCAGTATTTT

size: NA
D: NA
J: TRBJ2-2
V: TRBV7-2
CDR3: CASSLVRLAANTGELFF
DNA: TGTGCCAGCAGCTTAGTCCGGTTAGCGGCTAACACCGGGGAGCTGTTTTTT

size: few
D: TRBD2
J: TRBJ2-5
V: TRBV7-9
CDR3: CATQLTGTKETQYF
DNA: TGTGCCACCCAACTGACCGGGACTAAAGAGACCCAGTACTTC

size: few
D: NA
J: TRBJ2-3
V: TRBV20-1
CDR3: CSGTVSTDTQYF
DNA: TGCAGTGGGACGGTGAGCACAGATACGCAGTATTTT

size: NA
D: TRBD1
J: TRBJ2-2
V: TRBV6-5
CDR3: CASTPGQPTGELFF
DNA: TGTGCCAGCACCCCGGGACAGCCCACCGGGGAGCTGTTTTTT

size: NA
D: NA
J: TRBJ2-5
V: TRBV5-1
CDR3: CASSLGLEGEAQYF
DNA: TGCGCCAGCAGCTTGGGCCTCGAGGGGGAGGCCCAGTACTTC

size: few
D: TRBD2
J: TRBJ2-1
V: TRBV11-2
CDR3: CASSLGPPSGGVNEQFF
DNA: TGTGCCAGCAGCTTAGGCCCGCCTAGCGGGGGGGTAAATGAGCAGTTCTTC

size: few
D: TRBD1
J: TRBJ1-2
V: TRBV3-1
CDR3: CASSQVRGAYGYTF
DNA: TGTGCCAGCAGCCAAGTCAGGGGGGCCTATGGCTACACCTTC

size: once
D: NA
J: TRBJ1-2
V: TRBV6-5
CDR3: CASTRGDIYGYTF
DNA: TGTGCCAGCACCCGCGGGGACATCTATGGCTACACCTTC

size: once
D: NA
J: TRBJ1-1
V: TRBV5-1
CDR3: CASRDTTGVTEAFF
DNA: TGCGCCAGCAGGGACACCACTGGGGTGACTGAAGCTTTCTTT

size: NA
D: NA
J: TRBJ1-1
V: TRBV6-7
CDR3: CASSYRAGAFF
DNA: TGTGCCAGCAGTTACCGCGCGGGAGCTTTCTTT

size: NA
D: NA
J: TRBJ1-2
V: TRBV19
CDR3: CASSIVGYGYTF
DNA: TGTGCCAGTAGTATAGTGGGCTATGGCTACACCTTC

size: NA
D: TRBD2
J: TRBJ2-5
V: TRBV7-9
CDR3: CASSHGLAEETQYF
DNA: TGTGCCAGCAGCCATGGACTAGCGGAAGAGACCCAGTACTTC

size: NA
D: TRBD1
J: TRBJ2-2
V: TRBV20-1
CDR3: CSVRQGSTGELFF
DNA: TGCAGTGTACGACAGGGGTCAACCGGGGAGCTGTTTTTT

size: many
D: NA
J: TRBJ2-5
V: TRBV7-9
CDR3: CASSLTEIQETQYF
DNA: TGTGCCAGCAGCTTAACAGAGATACAAGAGACCCAGTACTTC

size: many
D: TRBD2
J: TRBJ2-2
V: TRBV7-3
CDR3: CASSLHSGGLGNTGELFF
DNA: TGTGCCAGCAGCCTCCACTCGGGGGGGCTTGGGAACACCGGGGAGCTGTTTTTT